These 18 T cell receptor beta chains share one sample of origin, sequenced in a study of blood T cell repertoires in COVID-19. The method was immunoSEQ multiplex PCR; TCRdb's version includes in-frame clones alone and lacks a portion of them. The sample records approximately 220,000 clones, roughly 80% being singletons. The sample was peripheral blood. These receptors were obtained from a woman in her fifties or sixties with acute or convalescent COVID-19.

The chain has TRBV5-8 and TRBJ2-1; D not resolved. The CDR3 spans 16 residues. The germline CDR1 and CDR2 sequences are SGHTS and YDEGEE. V gave up 5 bases and J gave up 7 bases, with 22 bases separating them. The CDR3 sequence is CASSRRGNVFGNEQFF. In DNA form, the CDR3 reads TGTGCCAGCAGTCGCCGTGGTAATGTGTTCGGGAATGAGCAGTTCTTC.

The chain recombines TRBV18 with TRBJ1-4, with D unresolved. With 3 bases removed from V and 0 bases from J, the gap between germline ends came to 11 bases. Per germline, CDR1 KGHSH and CDR2 LQKENI. The CDR3 is 16 residues long. CDR3: CASSPYTGTTNEKLFF. In DNA, the CDR3 is TGTGCCAGCTCACCTTACACCGGGACAACTAATGAAAAACTGTTTTTT.

J is TRBJ1-1 and V is TRBV19; 7 nucleotides match TRBD1. Losses at the gene ends were 6 bases for V and 0 bases for J; bases not matched to a gene: 7. The CDR3 extends over 15 amino acids. The germline V gene encodes CDR1 LNHDA and CDR2 SQIVND (reference sequence). The CDR3 region has the DNA TGTGCCAGTAGGAGACAGGGTTGGGTGAACACTGAAGCTTTCTTT. Its translation: CASRRQGWVNTEAFF.

CDR3 bases: TGTGCCACCAGGGCTAGCGGCACAGATACGCAGTATTTT. This gives the protein CATRASGTDTQYF. The chain combines TRBV15 with TRBJ2-3; perhaps TRBD2 as D (6 bases). The germline V and J ends were trimmed by 6 bases and 1 base, with 8 bases remaining between them. The length of the CDR3 is 13 residues. CDR1 LNHNV and CDR2 YYDKDF come from the germline V gene (reference sequence).

The V call is TRBV6-2 or TRBV6-3, the J call TRBJ1-5; 8 nucleotides agree with TRBD1. Trimming took 4 bases from V and 6 from J; bases not matched to a gene: 5. Germline-derived CDR1 and CDR2 are MNHEY and SVGEGT. There are 14 residues in the CDR3. The CDR3 spells CASSSTGVLQPQHF. In DNA, the CDR3 is TGTGCCAGCAGTTCGACAGGGGTCCTTCAGCCCCAGCATTTT.

The rearrangement joins TRBV7-2 to TRBJ2-5; D might be TRBD2 (5 bases). The CDR3 has 16 amino acids. Germline V gene data show CDR1 as SGHTA and CDR2 as FQGNSA. Between the trimmed V and J ends, which lost 2 bases and 6 bases, there was a span of 19 bases. The CDR3 DNA reads as TGTGCCAGCAGCTTACTTGAACTAGGAGGCCGGCAGACCCAGTACTTC. Translated: CASSLLELGGRQTQYF.

The chain combines TRBV5-4 with TRBJ1-2, with D possibly matching TRBD1 (5 bases). V lost 4 bases to trimming and J lost 8 bases, with 21 bases between them. CDR3 length equals 15 residues. Germline V gene lookup returns CDR1 SGHNT and CDR2 YYREEE (reference sequence). In DNA, the CDR3 is TGTGCCAGCAGCCCCCGACTGGGGGGGAGTATAGGCTACACCTTC. Translating it yields CASSPRLGGSIGYTF. Based on the CDR3 plus reference TRBV5-4 and TRBJ1-2, the full variable domain is ETGVTQSPTHLIKTRGQQVTLRCSSQSGHNTVSWYQQALGQGPQFIFQYYREEENGRGNFPPRFSGLQFPNYSSELNVNALELDDSALYLCASSPRLGGSIGYTFGSGTRLTVV.

The genes are TRBV4-1 and TRBJ1-1; D perhaps matches TRBD1 (6 bases). The CDR3 totals 14 residues. Germline V gene lookup returns CDR1 MGHRA and CDR2 YSYEKL. Trimming took 1 base from V and 5 from J, leaving 11 bases between them. CDR3 in amino acids: CASSQARGGTEAFF. DNA of the CDR3: TGCGCCAGCAGCCAAGCGAGGGGGGGTACTGAAGCTTTCTTT.

The gene calls are TRBV14 and TRBJ2-3, with a possible D match to TRBD2 (5 bases). Germline V CDR1 and CDR2: SGHDN, FVKESK. The CDR3 is 14 residues long. V lost 1 base, J lost 8 bases, and 13 bases lay in between. CDR3 sequence: CASSQGGPSTTQYF. CDR3 sequence (DNA): TGTGCCAGCAGCCAAGGAGGGCCGAGTACTACGCAGTATTTT.

The chain links TRBV6-4 to TRBJ2-1; D perhaps matches TRBD2 (7 bases). V shed 2 bases and J shed 2 bases, with 13 bases lying between them. Germline CDR1 reads MRHNA; CDR2 reads SNTAGT. CDR3 size: 16 residues. The CDR3 here is CASSDRGGRTYNEQFF. The CDR3 DNA reads as TGTGCCAGCAGTGACCGCGGGGGCCGAACCTACAATGAGCAGTTCTTC.

J is TRBJ1-3 and V is TRBV28; 8 positions agree with TRBD1. The germline V gene encodes CDR1 MDHEN and CDR2 SYDVKM. The CDR3 totals 15 residues. With 6 bases clipped from V and 7 bases from J, the junction kept 11 bases outside the gene matches. CDR3 nucleotide sequence: TGTGCCAGCAGCCCATACAGGGGGGGTCGCAACACCATATATTTT. As protein: CASSPYRGGRNTIYF.

The CDR3 reads CASSLTVQAQETQYF. Here the CDR3 DNA reads TGTGCCAGCAGCTTAACGGTTCAGGCCCAAGAGACCCAGTACTTC. The rearrangement uses TRBV7-2 and TRBJ2-5; no clear D. CDR3 length: 15 amino acids. CDR1 SGHTA and CDR2 FQGNSA come from the germline V gene. The V and J ends lost 2 bases and 1 base respectively, with 11 bases between them.

The chain is built from TRBV18 and TRBJ1-1; D perhaps matches TRBD1 (5 bases). There are 15 residues in the CDR3. Trimming stripped 6 bases from V and 1 base from J, with 15 bases between. Germline V CDR1 and CDR2: KGHSH, LQKENI. The chain's CDR3 is CASSYTGGGNTEAFF. Here the CDR3 DNA reads TGTGCCAGCTCTTATACGGGGGGAGGGAACACTGAAGCTTTCTTT.

The genes are TRBV6-5 and TRBJ1-5, with a weak D call TRBD1 (5 bases). Trimming pared 4 bases from V and 6 bases from J, leaving 16 bases between. CDR3 size: 15 residues. The germline gives CDR1 MNHEY, CDR2 SVGAGI. This chain's CDR3 is CASSSLTGGSQPQHF. As DNA, the CDR3 is TGTGCCAGCAGTTCTCTGACCGGGGGGAGTCAGCCCCAGCATTTT.

In DNA, the CDR3 is TGTGCCAGAAGCAAACAAGCCGACAGGGCCTATGGCTACACCTTC. It translates to CARSKQADRAYGYTF. The chain links TRBV5-3 to TRBJ1-2; 7 bases are shared with TRBD1. TRBV5-3 is an ORF for which the function is uncertain. This CDR3 is 15 amino acids long. Losses at the gene ends were 4 bases for V and 4 bases for J; bases not matched to a gene: 10.

This clone was observed a few times. The J gene is TRBJ1-2, the V gene TRBV28; perhaps TRBD1 as D (6 bases). Trimming took off 5 bases at V and 7 bases at J, with 20 bases between the two ends. Germline V lookup: CDR1 MDHEN, CDR2 SYDVKM. This CDR3 has 15 residues. CDR3: CASSPSGTSVSGYTF. CDR3 bases: TGTGCCAGCAGTCCAAGCGGGACATCAGTGAGTGGCTACACCTTC.

The chain joins TRBV3-1 (or the pseudogene TRBV3-2) to TRBJ1-1; no firm D call. The V end was cut by 0 bases, the J end by 7 bases, with 9 bases between. The CDR3 is 13 amino acids. From germline, CDR1 is LGHDT and CDR2 YNNKEL (reference sequence). The CDR3 loop is CASSQDNAVEAFF. The CDR3 DNA is TGTGCCAGCAGCCAAGATAACGCGGTTGAAGCTTTCTTT.

This chain connects TRBV30 to TRBJ1-3, with D perhaps matching TRBD1 (6 bases). The CDR3 is 12 amino acids. Germline loops: CDR1 GTSNPN, CDR2 SVGIG (reference sequence). The V and J ends lost 6 bases and 4 bases respectively, with 10 bases between them. CDR3 protein: CACKGVGNTIYF. The DNA for the CDR3 is TGTGCCTGCAAGGGGGTGGGAAACACCATATATTTT. The whole variable domain, filled in from reference TRBV30 and TRBJ1-3, reads SQTIHQWPATLVQPVGSPLSLECTVEGTSNPNLYWYRQAAGRGLQLLFYSVGIGQISSEVPQNLSASRPQDRQFILSSKKLLLSDSGFYLCACKGVGNTIYFGEGSWLTVV.